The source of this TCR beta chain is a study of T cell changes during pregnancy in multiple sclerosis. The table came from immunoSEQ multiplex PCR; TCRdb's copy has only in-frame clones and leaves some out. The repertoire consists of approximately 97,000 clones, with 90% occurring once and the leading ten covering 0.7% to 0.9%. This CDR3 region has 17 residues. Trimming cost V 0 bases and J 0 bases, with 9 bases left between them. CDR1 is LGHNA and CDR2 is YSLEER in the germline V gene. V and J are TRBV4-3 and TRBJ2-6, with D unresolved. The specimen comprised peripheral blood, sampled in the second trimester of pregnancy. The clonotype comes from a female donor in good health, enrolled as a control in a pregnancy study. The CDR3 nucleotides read TGCGCCAGCAGCCAAGATATGGCCAACTCTGGGGCCAACGTCCTGACTTTC. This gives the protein CASSQDMANSGANVLTF.